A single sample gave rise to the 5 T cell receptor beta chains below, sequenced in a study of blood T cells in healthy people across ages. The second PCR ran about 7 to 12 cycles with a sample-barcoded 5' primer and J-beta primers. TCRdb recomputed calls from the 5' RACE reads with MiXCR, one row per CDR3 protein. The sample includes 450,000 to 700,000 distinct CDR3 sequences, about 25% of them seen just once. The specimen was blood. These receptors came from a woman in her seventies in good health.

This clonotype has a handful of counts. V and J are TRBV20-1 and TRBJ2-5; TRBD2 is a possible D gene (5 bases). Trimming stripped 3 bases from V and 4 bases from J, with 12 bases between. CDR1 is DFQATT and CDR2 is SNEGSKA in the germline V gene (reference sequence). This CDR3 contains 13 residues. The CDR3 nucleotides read TGCAGTGCTAGGAGTGAGGCGGGAGAGACCCAGTACTTC. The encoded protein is CSARSEAGETQYF.

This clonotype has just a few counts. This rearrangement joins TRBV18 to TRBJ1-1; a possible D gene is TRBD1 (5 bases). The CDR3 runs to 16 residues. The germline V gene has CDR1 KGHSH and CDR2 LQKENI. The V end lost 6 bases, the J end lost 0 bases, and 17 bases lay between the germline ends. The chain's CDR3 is CASSRSRDGMNTEAFF. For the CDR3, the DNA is TGTGCCAGCTCGCGTTCCAGGGATGGTATGAACACTGAAGCTTTCTTT.

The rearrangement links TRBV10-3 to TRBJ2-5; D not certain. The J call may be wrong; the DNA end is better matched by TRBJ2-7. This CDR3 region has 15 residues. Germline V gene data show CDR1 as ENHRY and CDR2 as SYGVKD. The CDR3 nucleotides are TGTGCCATCAGTGAGTCGGGTCCTGGTTTGTTCGAGCAGTACTTC. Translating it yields CAISESGPGLFEQYF.

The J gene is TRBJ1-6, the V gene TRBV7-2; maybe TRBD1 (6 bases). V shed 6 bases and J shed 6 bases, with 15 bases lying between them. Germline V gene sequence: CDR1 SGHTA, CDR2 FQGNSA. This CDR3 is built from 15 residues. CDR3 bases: TGTGCCAGCAGTTCTGCCGGGACACTTAATTCACCCCTCCACTTT. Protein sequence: CASSSAGTLNSPLHF.

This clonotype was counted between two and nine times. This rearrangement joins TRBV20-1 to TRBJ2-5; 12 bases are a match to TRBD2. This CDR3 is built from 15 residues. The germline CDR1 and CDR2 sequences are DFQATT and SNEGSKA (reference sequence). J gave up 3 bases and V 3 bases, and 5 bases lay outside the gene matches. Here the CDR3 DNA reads TGCAGTGCTAGTAAAGGACTAGCGGGGAAAGAGACCCAGTACTTC. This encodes CSASKGLAGKETQYF.